One T cell receptor beta chain is described in this entry. Assay used: immunoSEQ multiplex PCR; TCRdb lists only in-frame clones, some missing. The table shows tens of thousands of clones, with around 85% occurring only once. This sample stems from a study of T cell responses to AZD1222 COVID-19 vaccine. CDR1 SGDLS and CDR2 YYNGEE come from the germline V gene. Germline trimming cut 0 bases from V and 2 bases from J; bases unmatched to any gene: 2. This CDR3 spans 15 amino acids. The V and J genes are TRBV9 and TRBJ2-5; TRBD2 agrees at 9 bases. The starting material was peripheral blood, obtained 28 days after the second AZD1222 dose. The sequence derives from an adult who received the AZD1222 COVID-19 vaccine. The CDR3 sequence is CASSVGTSAQETQYF. The CDR3 DNA is TGTGCCAGCAGCGTAGGGACTAGCGCACAAGAGACCCAGTACTTC.